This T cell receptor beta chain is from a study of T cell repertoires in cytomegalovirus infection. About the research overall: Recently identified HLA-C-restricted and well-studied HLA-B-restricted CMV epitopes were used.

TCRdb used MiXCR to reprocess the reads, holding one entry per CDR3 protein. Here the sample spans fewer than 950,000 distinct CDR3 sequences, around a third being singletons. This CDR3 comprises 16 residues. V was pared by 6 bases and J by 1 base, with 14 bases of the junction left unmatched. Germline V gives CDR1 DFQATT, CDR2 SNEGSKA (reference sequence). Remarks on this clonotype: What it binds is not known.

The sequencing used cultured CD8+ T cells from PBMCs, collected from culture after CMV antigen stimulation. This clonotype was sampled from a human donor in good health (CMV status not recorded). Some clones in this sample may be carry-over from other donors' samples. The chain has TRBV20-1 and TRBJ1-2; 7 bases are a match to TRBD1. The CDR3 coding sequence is TGCAGTGCCCGAGGCCGGGCGGACAGGTTTAACTATGGCTACACCTTC. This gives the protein CSARGRADRFNYGYTF.